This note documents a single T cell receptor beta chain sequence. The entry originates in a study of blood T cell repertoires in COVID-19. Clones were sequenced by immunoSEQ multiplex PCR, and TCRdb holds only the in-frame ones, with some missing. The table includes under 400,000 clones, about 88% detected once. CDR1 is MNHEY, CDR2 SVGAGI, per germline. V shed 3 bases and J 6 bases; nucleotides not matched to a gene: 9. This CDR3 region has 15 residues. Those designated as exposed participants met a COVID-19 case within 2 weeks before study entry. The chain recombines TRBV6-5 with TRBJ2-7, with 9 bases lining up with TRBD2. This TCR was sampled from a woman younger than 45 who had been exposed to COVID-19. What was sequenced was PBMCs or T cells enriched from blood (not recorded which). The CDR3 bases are TGTGCCAGCAGTTATCTTGAAGGGACTAGCAGCGAGCAGTACTTC. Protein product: CASSYLEGTSSEQYF.